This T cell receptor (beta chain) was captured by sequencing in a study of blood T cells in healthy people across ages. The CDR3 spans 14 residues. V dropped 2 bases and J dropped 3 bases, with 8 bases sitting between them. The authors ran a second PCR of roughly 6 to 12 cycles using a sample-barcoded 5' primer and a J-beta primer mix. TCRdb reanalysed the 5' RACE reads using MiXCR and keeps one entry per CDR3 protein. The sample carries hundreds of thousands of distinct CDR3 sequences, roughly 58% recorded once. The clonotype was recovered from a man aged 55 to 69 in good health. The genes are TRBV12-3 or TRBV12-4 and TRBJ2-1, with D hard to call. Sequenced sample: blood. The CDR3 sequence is CASSLPGNYNEQFF. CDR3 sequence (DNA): TGTGCCAGCAGTTTACCGGGTAACTACAATGAGCAGTTCTTC.